Listed below are T cell receptor beta chains from one sample, sequenced in a study of cytomegalovirus exposure and HLA in healthy donors. Repertoires were generated with immunoSEQ multiplex PCR, while TCRdb's copy carries only in-frame clones and drops some. The profile shows hundreds of thousands of clones, 78% of them singletons. Source material: PBMCs. The receptors were sampled from a male donor in good health and CMV-seronegative. CDR3s include the opening cysteine and the closing phenylalanine or tryptophan. The D gene is left open where the match is weak. Clone size is stated in some rows and not others, as once, few, many or a class when expanded.

j_call: TRBJ2-3
v_call: TRBV4-1
cdr3_length: 11
d_call: NA
clone_size: few
cdr3_aa: CASSSRDTQYF
cdr3_nt: TGCGCCAGCAGCTCCAGAGATACGCAGTATTTT

j_call: TRBJ2-1
v_call: TRBV6-6
cdr3_length: 15
d_call: TRBD1
clone_size: NA
cdr3_aa: CASSRPGTGDNEQFF
cdr3_nt: TGTGCCAGCAGCCGACCCGGGACAGGGGACAATGAGCAGTTCTTC

j_call: TRBJ2-7
v_call: TRBV19
cdr3_length: 14
d_call: NA
clone_size: NA
cdr3_aa: CASSIDADSYEQYF
cdr3_nt: TGTGCCAGTAGTATAGACGCAGATTCCTACGAGCAGTACTTC

j_call: TRBJ1-2
v_call: TRBV2
cdr3_length: 15
d_call: NA
clone_size: few
cdr3_aa: CASSEGGDGLYGYTF
cdr3_nt: TGTGCCAGCAGTGAAGGCGGGGACGGGCTCTATGGCTACACCTTC

j_call: TRBJ1-2
v_call: TRBV6-5
cdr3_length: 14
d_call: TRBD1
clone_size: NA
cdr3_aa: CASSFLTGGNGYTF
cdr3_nt: TGTGCCAGCAGTTTTTTGACAGGGGGCAATGGCTACACCTTC

j_call: TRBJ2-7
v_call: TRBV2
cdr3_length: 14
d_call: TRBD2
clone_size: NA
cdr3_aa: CASRPASGGYEQYF
cdr3_nt: TGTGCCAGCAGACCCGCTAGCGGGGGCTACGAGCAGTACTTC

j_call: TRBJ2-7
v_call: TRBV4-1
cdr3_length: 18
d_call: TRBD2
clone_size: NA
cdr3_aa: CASTQKPLATGGAYEQYF
cdr3_nt: TGCGCCAGCACTCAAAAACCCCTTGCTACGGGAGGGGCCTACGAGCAGTACTTC

j_call: TRBJ1-1
v_call: TRBV2
cdr3_length: 11
d_call: NA
clone_size: NA
cdr3_aa: CASRGSVEAFF
cdr3_nt: TGTGCCAGCCGGGGGAGCGTTGAAGCTTTCTTT

j_call: TRBJ1-4
v_call: TRBV18
cdr3_length: 16
d_call: TRBD1
clone_size: NA
cdr3_aa: CASFGQGVLTNEKLFF
cdr3_nt: TGTGCCAGCTTCGGACAGGGGGTCTTAACTAATGAAAAACTGTTTTTT

j_call: TRBJ2-7
v_call: TRBV4-1
cdr3_length: 14
d_call: NA
clone_size: NA
cdr3_aa: CASSQDWLAYEQYF
cdr3_nt: TGCGCCAGCAGCCAAGATTGGCTAGCGTACGAGCAGTACTTC

j_call: TRBJ2-2
v_call: TRBV5-8
cdr3_length: 16
d_call: NA
clone_size: NA
cdr3_aa: CASSIGHTLDTGELFF
cdr3_nt: TGTGCCAGCAGCATAGGACACACCCTTGACACCGGGGAGCTGTTTTTT

j_call: TRBJ2-1
v_call: TRBV5-1
cdr3_length: 12
d_call: NA
clone_size: NA
cdr3_aa: CASSEVGDEQFF
cdr3_nt: TGCGCCAGCAGCGAGGTTGGCGATGAGCAGTTCTTC

j_call: TRBJ1-4
v_call: TRBV6-5
cdr3_length: 15
d_call: NA
clone_size: NA
cdr3_aa: CASRIDRSPNEKLFF
cdr3_nt: TGTGCCAGCAGGATCGACAGGTCCCCTAATGAAAAACTGTTTTTT

j_call: TRBJ2-1
v_call: TRBV7-9
cdr3_length: 12
d_call: TRBD2
clone_size: NA
cdr3_aa: CASGLAGDEQFF
cdr3_nt: TGTGCCAGCGGATTAGCGGGAGATGAGCAGTTCTTC

j_call: TRBJ2-7
v_call: TRBV19
cdr3_length: 14
d_call: NA
clone_size: NA
cdr3_aa: CASSPGTGLYEQYF
cdr3_nt: TGTGCCAGTAGTCCCGGAACAGGGCTCTACGAGCAGTACTTC

j_call: TRBJ1-6
v_call: TRBV6-1
cdr3_length: 14
d_call: NA
clone_size: NA
cdr3_aa: CASSLEGEISPLHF
cdr3_nt: TGTGCCAGCAGTCTGGAAGGAGAGATATCACCCCTCCACTTT

j_call: TRBJ2-5
v_call: TRBV5-6
cdr3_length: 15
d_call: TRBD1
clone_size: once
cdr3_aa: CASSWGQGRAKTQYF
cdr3_nt: TGTGCCAGCAGTTGGGGACAGGGGAGAGCAAAGACCCAGTACTTC

j_call: TRBJ2-7
v_call: TRBV27
cdr3_length: 17
d_call: TRBD2
clone_size: NA
cdr3_aa: CASSFYRTSGSIYEQYF
cdr3_nt: TGTGCCAGCAGTTTCTATCGGACTAGCGGGAGTATCTACGAGCAGTACTTC

j_call: TRBJ2-7
v_call: TRBV6-1
cdr3_length: 15
d_call: TRBD2
clone_size: NA
cdr3_aa: CASSETASGSYEQYF
cdr3_nt: TGTGCCAGCAGTGAAACGGCTAGCGGCTCCTACGAGCAGTACTTC

j_call: TRBJ1-5
v_call: TRBV19
cdr3_length: 16
d_call: NA
clone_size: once
cdr3_aa: CASRSEPGRSNQPQHF
cdr3_nt: TGTGCCAGCCGGTCCGAACCGGGGAGAAGCAATCAGCCCCAGCATTTT

j_call: TRBJ2-1
v_call: TRBV21-1
cdr3_length: 13
d_call: NA
clone_size: NA
cdr3_aa: CASSNYIAHEQFF
cdr3_nt: TGTGCCAGCAGCAATTACATAGCCCATGAGCAGTTCTTC

j_call: TRBJ1-2
v_call: TRBV5-8
cdr3_length: 13
d_call: NA
clone_size: NA
cdr3_aa: CASSPLLNYGYTF
cdr3_nt: TGTGCCAGCAGCCCCTTACTAAACTATGGCTACACCTTC

j_call: TRBJ2-2
v_call: TRBV9
cdr3_length: 18
d_call: TRBD2
clone_size: NA
cdr3_aa: CASSEGTSGSYPPGELFF
cdr3_nt: TGTGCCAGCAGCGAAGGGACTAGCGGGTCCTATCCACCCGGGGAGCTGTTTTTT

j_call: TRBJ1-5
v_call: TRBV15
cdr3_length: 12
d_call: NA
clone_size: NA
cdr3_aa: CATSRLDQPQHF
cdr3_nt: TGTGCCACCAGCAGACTAGATCAGCCCCAGCATTTT

j_call: TRBJ2-7
v_call: TRBV18
cdr3_length: 14
d_call: NA
clone_size: NA
cdr3_aa: CASSPGESHYEQYF
cdr3_nt: TGTGCCAGCTCACCAGGGGAGTCCCACTACGAGCAGTACTTC

j_call: TRBJ2-5
v_call: TRBV5-1
cdr3_length: 15
d_call: TRBD2
clone_size: few
cdr3_aa: CASSLGAGAQETQYF
cdr3_nt: TGCGCCAGCAGCTTGGGGGCGGGAGCTCAAGAGACCCAGTACTTC

j_call: TRBJ2-5
v_call: TRBV5-4
cdr3_length: 16
d_call: TRBD2
clone_size: NA
cdr3_aa: CASSPRTSGSSETQYF
cdr3_nt: TGTGCCAGCAGCCCTAGGACTAGCGGGAGTTCGGAGACCCAGTACTTC

j_call: TRBJ1-5
v_call: TRBV25-1
cdr3_length: 15
d_call: NA
clone_size: NA
cdr3_aa: CASSDAGVSNQPQHF
cdr3_nt: TGTGCCAGCAGTGATGCGGGGGTTAGCAATCAGCCCCAGCATTTT

j_call: TRBJ2-7
v_call: TRBV5-1
cdr3_length: 15
d_call: NA
clone_size: few
cdr3_aa: CASSLLDITTYEQYF
cdr3_nt: TGCGCCAGCAGCTTATTGGACATAACAACCTACGAGCAGTACTTC

j_call: TRBJ2-5
v_call: TRBV27
cdr3_length: 14
d_call: TRBD1
clone_size: NA
cdr3_aa: CASSRGTGEETQYF
cdr3_nt: TGTGCCAGCAGCCGCGGGACAGGGGAAGAGACCCAGTACTTC

j_call: TRBJ1-1
v_call: TRBV13
cdr3_length: 16
d_call: TRBD1
clone_size: NA
cdr3_aa: CASSVRTGKGNTEAFF
cdr3_nt: TGTGCCAGCAGCGTCCGGACAGGGAAAGGGAACACTGAAGCTTTCTTT

j_call: TRBJ2-5
v_call: TRBV9
cdr3_length: 16
d_call: TRBD2
clone_size: NA
cdr3_aa: CASSVGASSGSGTQYF
cdr3_nt: TGTGCCAGCAGCGTAGGGGCGTCTAGCGGTTCGGGGACCCAGTACTTC

j_call: TRBJ2-2
v_call: TRBV18
cdr3_length: 15
d_call: TRBD2
clone_size: NA
cdr3_aa: CASSPSTLAGRELFF
cdr3_nt: TGTGCCAGCTCACCAAGTACGCTAGCGGGAAGGGAGCTGTTTTTT

j_call: TRBJ2-2
v_call: TRBV5-1
cdr3_length: 16
d_call: TRBD2
clone_size: few
cdr3_aa: CASSFYGRAGTGELFF
cdr3_nt: TGCGCCAGCAGCTTTTACGGGAGGGCCGGCACCGGGGAGCTGTTTTTT

j_call: TRBJ2-7
v_call: TRBV6-1
cdr3_length: 16
d_call: NA
clone_size: NA
cdr3_aa: CASSERSWQVAYEQYF
cdr3_nt: TGTGCCAGCAGTGAAAGAAGTTGGCAGGTGGCCTACGAGCAGTACTTC

j_call: TRBJ2-2
v_call: TRBV5-1
cdr3_length: 18
d_call: NA
clone_size: NA
cdr3_aa: CASGRTGQDSANTGELFF
cdr3_nt: TGCGCCAGCGGGAGGACTGGACAGGACTCAGCGAACACCGGGGAGCTGTTTTTT

j_call: TRBJ2-3
v_call: TRBV5-4
cdr3_length: 16
d_call: TRBD2
clone_size: NA
cdr3_aa: CASSSRTSGRSDTQYF
cdr3_nt: TGTGCCAGCAGCTCGAGGACTAGCGGGAGATCAGATACGCAGTATTTT

j_call: TRBJ2-7
v_call: TRBV7-6
cdr3_length: 14
d_call: NA
clone_size: NA
cdr3_aa: CASSRRGRGSEQYF
cdr3_nt: TGTGCCAGCAGCCGCCGGGGCAGGGGCTCCGAGCAGTACTTC

j_call: TRBJ2-2
v_call: TRBV6-5
cdr3_length: 15
d_call: NA
clone_size: NA
cdr3_aa: CASRNSPLIAGELFF
cdr3_nt: TGTGCCAGCAGGAACTCTCCGTTGATAGCCGGGGAGCTGTTTTTT

j_call: TRBJ2-4
v_call: TRBV28
cdr3_length: 15
d_call: TRBD2
clone_size: NA
cdr3_aa: CASSLGGPRGNIQYF
cdr3_nt: TGTGCCAGCAGTTTGGGAGGGCCACGGGGAAACATTCAGTACTTC

j_call: TRBJ1-2
v_call: TRBV29-1
cdr3_length: 13
d_call: NA
clone_size: NA
cdr3_aa: CSVVWSGVSGYTF
cdr3_nt: TGCAGCGTTGTGTGGTCAGGGGTTAGTGGCTACACCTTC

j_call: TRBJ2-2
v_call: TRBV19
cdr3_length: 16
d_call: TRBD2
clone_size: NA
cdr3_aa: CASSRTSGSNTGELFF
cdr3_nt: TGTGCCAGTAGTCGGACTAGCGGGAGCAACACCGGGGAGCTGTTTTTT

j_call: TRBJ2-7
v_call: TRBV29-1
cdr3_length: 15
d_call: TRBD2
clone_size: NA
cdr3_aa: CSVAGLAGDSYEQYF
cdr3_nt: TGCAGCGTTGCGGGACTAGCGGGGGACTCCTACGAGCAGTACTTC

j_call: TRBJ1-3
v_call: TRBV19
cdr3_length: 15
d_call: NA
clone_size: NA
cdr3_aa: CASSISGVIGNTIYF
cdr3_nt: TGTGCCAGTAGTATATCGGGGGTCATTGGAAACACCATATATTTT

j_call: TRBJ2-7
v_call: TRBV4-1
cdr3_length: 14
d_call: NA
clone_size: few
cdr3_aa: CASSQARGPYEQYF
cdr3_nt: TGCGCCAGCAGCCAAGCTAGAGGGCCCTACGAGCAGTACTTC

j_call: TRBJ2-1
v_call: TRBV6-5
cdr3_length: 15
d_call: TRBD1
clone_size: once
cdr3_aa: CASRPDRALYNEQFF
cdr3_nt: TGTGCCAGCAGACCGGACAGGGCCCTGTACAATGAGCAGTTCTTC

j_call: TRBJ2-5
v_call: TRBV5-1
cdr3_length: 13
d_call: TRBD1
clone_size: NA
cdr3_aa: CASRRTGQETQYF
cdr3_nt: TGCGCCAGCAGACGGACAGGGCAAGAGACCCAGTACTTC

j_call: TRBJ1-1
v_call: TRBV6-4
cdr3_length: 13
d_call: NA
clone_size: NA
cdr3_aa: CASMDDMNTEAFF
cdr3_nt: TGTGCCAGCATGGATGACATGAACACTGAAGCTTTCTTT